In this sample, the clone carrying this TCR beta chain turned up once. The CDR3 consists of 13 residues. The ends lost 2 bases at V and 7 bases at J; junction bases unmatched: 2. Original processing methods: Cell counts per sample came from amplifying reference gene primers. Clones were sequenced by immunoSEQ multiplex PCR, and TCRdb holds only the in-frame ones, with some missing. V and J calls and clone size are given by that table; D and trimming were obtained from the DNA. Among fewer than 85,000 clones listed, around four fifths were seen once. The entry originates in a study of blood T cell repertoires in COVID-19.

The chain links TRBV12-3 or TRBV12-4 to TRBJ1-2, with 9 bases lining up with TRBD1. Source material: peripheral blood. The TCR comes from a woman aged 55 to 70 with acute or convalescent COVID-19. CDR3 bases: TGTGCCAGCAGTTTAAACAGGGGGCTTGGCTACACCTTC. It is translated as CASSLNRGLGYTF.